This T cell receptor beta chain is drawn from a study of T-cell reconstitution after alpha-beta-depleted transplantation in children. Unique molecular identifiers tagged the TCRbeta library. One entry per CDR3 protein results from TCRdb running MiXCR on the PCR reads. The table shows around 15,000 distinct CDR3 sequences, with around 5.1% occurring only once. This CDR3 contains 13 residues. With 2 bases removed from V and 7 bases from J, the gap between germline ends came to 9 bases. Germline CDR1 is MNHNS and CDR2 is SASEGT. At least ten counts were recorded for this clonotype. The chain is built from TRBV6-1 and TRBJ2-1, with TRBD2 as a possible D gene (5 bases). The source was PBMCs, collected before TCRalphabeta/CD19-depleted stem cell transplant. The receptor's source is a boy aged 10-17 years with acute lymphoblastic leukemia, due to receive a stem cell transplant. The CDR3 protein is CASSEWPGNEQFF. Written as DNA, the CDR3 is TGTGCCAGCAGTGAATGGCCGGGGAATGAGCAGTTCTTC.